One and the same sample provided the 23 T cell receptor beta chains below, sequenced in a study of brain metastases from non-small cell lung cancer. Repertoires were generated with immunoSEQ multiplex PCR, while TCRdb's copy carries only in-frame clones and drops some. The sample includes 2,000 to 3,000 clones, approximately 82% of them seen just once. The sequenced sample consisted of primary lung tumor tissue. The receptor source for this set is a donor at least 40 years old with non-small cell lung cancer.

The chain employs TRBV6-4 and TRBJ2-7; no clear D. Trimming stripped 2 bases from V and 3 bases from J, with 2 bases between. Germline V gene sequence: CDR1 MRHNA, CDR2 SNTAGT. CDR3 length equals 11 residues. The CDR3 DNA follows: TGTGCCAGCAGTGACGGCTACGAGCAGTACTTC. This gives the protein CASSDGYEQYF.

V gene TRBV2 combines with J gene TRBJ1-5; 9 nucleotides line up with TRBD1. The CDR3 loop spans 13 amino acids. The ends lost 6 bases at V and 9 bases at J; junction bases unmatched: 6. The germline V gene encodes CDR1 SNHLY and CDR2 FYNNEI. CDR3 in DNA: TGTGCCAGCAGGGTGGGACAGGGAGGGCCCCAGCATTTT. This translates into CASRVGQGGPQHF.

The chain is built from TRBV27 and TRBJ1-2; 10 bases agree with TRBD1. After removal of 5 bases from V and 5 bases from J, the junction contained 11 bases not matched to a gene. CDR3 length: 16 residues. Germline lookup yields CDR1 MNHEY and CDR2 SMNVEV (reference sequence). This CDR3 is CASSPPPGQGTYGYTF. The CDR3 nucleotides read TGTGCCAGCAGTCCACCCCCGGGACAGGGGACATATGGCTACACCTTC.

The chain links TRBV2 to TRBJ2-3; D is uncertain. The CDR3 is made up of 10 amino acids. The germline V gene encodes CDR1 SNHLY and CDR2 FYNNEI. V gave up 8 bases and J gave up 3 bases, with 3 bases separating them. The CDR3 DNA is TGTGCCAGCCGTACAGATACGCAGTATTTT. Protein: CASRTDTQYF.

The rearrangement uses TRBV7-9 and TRBJ1-2, with D unclear. There are 12 residues in the CDR3. Trimming took 2 bases from V and 10 from J, leaving 11 bases between them. Germline V gives CDR1 SEHNR, CDR2 FQNEAQ (reference sequence). CDR3 bases: TGTGCCAGCAGCTTAACGGGGATCGACTACACCTTC. Translated, it gives CASSLTGIDYTF.

This clone has a single count. At one end, the junction sequence differs from germline, possibly due to a read error. The chain combines TRBV19 with TRBJ2-3, with 7 positions matching TRBD2. Germline CDR1 is LNHDA and CDR2 is SQIVND (reference sequence). This CDR3 contains 15 residues. In DNA, the CDR3 is TGTGTCAGTACTGATTCGGGGGGTATAACAGATACGCAGTATTTT. Translated: CVSTDSGGITDTQYF. The full variable domain, in which reference TRBV19 and TRBJ2-3 provide the parts outside the CDR3, is DGGITQSPKYLFRKEGQNVTLSCEQNLNHDAMYWYRQDPGQGLRLIYYSQIVNDFQKGDIAEGYSVSREKKESFPLTVTSAQKNPTAFYLCVSTDSGGITDTQYFGPGTRLTVL.

This clone was counted between two and nine times. The V and J genes are TRBV28 and TRBJ1-1, with 8 bases that match TRBD1. From germline, CDR1 is MDHEN and CDR2 SYDVKM. This CDR3 is 17 amino acids long. The V gene end was trimmed by 6 bases and the J gene end by 0 bases; junction bases not matched to a gene: 12. This chain's CDR3 is CASSTQRTGRLNTEAFF. Here the CDR3 DNA reads TGTGCCAGCAGCACCCAACGGACAGGGAGGCTGAACACTGAAGCTTTCTTT.

There are a few counts of this clone. The V gene is TRBV19, the J gene TRBJ2-7, with D hard to call. Germline V gene sequence: CDR1 LNHDA, CDR2 SQIVND (reference sequence). CDR3 length: 11 amino acids. V was shortened by 10 bases and J by 3 bases, with 10 bases between the two germline ends. CDR3 sequence reads: CAIHGVYEQYF. CDR3 sequence (DNA): TGTGCCATCCACGGTGTCTACGAGCAGTACTTC.

This clone appeared once. The J gene is TRBJ1-1, the V gene TRBV14; TRBD1 might be the D (5 bases). CDR1 and CDR2 (germline): SGHDN, FVKESK. Trimming left V 4 bases short and J 9 bases short, with 18 bases between. There are 14 residues in the CDR3. The CDR3 sequence is CASSLQAGLGKAFF. In nucleotides, the CDR3 is TGTGCCAGCAGCCTCCAGGCAGGGCTTGGGAAAGCTTTCTTT.

This chain links TRBV19 with TRBJ1-1; unclear D gene. This CDR3 is built from 14 residues. The V gene's germline CDR1 is LNHDA and CDR2 SQIVND (reference sequence). The V end was cut by 3 bases, the J end by 4 bases, with 12 bases between. The CDR3 is CASSINSRSTEAFF. CDR3 sequence (DNA): TGTGCCAGTAGTATTAATTCCCGGAGCACTGAAGCTTTCTTT.

The CDR3 region has the DNA TGTGCCAGCAGCCCGTCCCGACAGGGAGGAAACAATGAGCAGTTCTTC. It is translated as CASSPSRQGGNNEQFF. The V gene is TRBV5-5, the J gene TRBJ2-1; D may be TRBD1 (7 bases). CDR3 length: 16 residues. The V end was cut by 4 bases, the J end by 5 bases, with 19 bases between. Looked up from germline, CDR1 is SGHKS and CDR2 is YYEKEE (reference sequence).

The chain couples TRBV19 to TRBJ1-1; 9 positions match TRBD1. Germline assignment: CDR1 LNHDA and CDR2 SQIVND (reference sequence). This CDR3 is 15 amino acids long. Losses at the gene ends were 5 bases for V and 5 bases for J; bases not matched to a gene: 9. For the CDR3, the DNA is TGTGCCAGTAGTTTCCTAACAGGGGGCTCGACTGAAGCTTTCTTT. Residues: CASSFLTGGSTEAFF.

The J gene is TRBJ2-1, the V gene TRBV9; TRBD1 matches at 7 bases. Per the germline V gene, CDR1 is SGDLS and CDR2 is YYNGEE. The CDR3 consists of 15 residues. Germline trimming cut 0 bases from V and 4 bases from J; bases unmatched to any gene: 4. The CDR3 spells CASSVGGGGYNEQFF. CDR3 bases: TGTGCCAGCAGCGTAGGAGGGGGCGGGTACAATGAGCAGTTCTTC.

This chain connects TRBV19 to TRBJ2-1; D possibly corresponds to TRBD2 (7 bases). The germline CDR1 and CDR2 sequences are LNHDA and SQIVND (reference sequence). The CDR3 covers 14 residues. Trimming shortened V by 5 bases and J by 6 bases, and 14 bases separated the two germline ends. The CDR3, as DNA: TGTGCCAGTAGTTCCTTAGGGGGGGTCAATGAGCAGTTCTTC. This gives the protein CASSSLGGVNEQFF.

As for this clone: The same CDR3 is also encoded by other DNA sequences in this sample. The chain carries TRBV6-2 or TRBV6-3 and TRBJ2-1, with a weak D call TRBD2 (6 bases). V was pared by 0 bases and J by 7 bases, with 22 bases between. In germline, CDR1 is MNHEY, CDR2 SVGEGT. The CDR3 length is 18 residues. For the CDR3, the DNA is TGTGCCAGCAGTTACTCTCGACTAAAGGAGGGCCTAGGGAATGAGCAGTTCTTC. This encodes CASSYSRLKEGLGNEQFF.

The chain recombines TRBV2 with TRBJ1-1; D is possibly TRBD1 (6 bases). The CDR3 has 12 residues. The germline V gene has CDR1 SNHLY and CDR2 FYNNEI. Between the trimmed V and J ends, which lost 11 bases and 1 base, there was a span of 11 bases. In DNA form, the CDR3 reads TGTGCCGGGGACAATTCGAACACTGAAGCTTTCTTT. Protein product: CAGDNSNTEAFF.

CDR3 in amino acids: CASSIVGAGGYTF. In DNA form, the CDR3 reads TGTGCCAGCAGCATTGTGGGGGCTGGTGGCTACACCTTC. This chain connects TRBV12-3 or TRBV12-4 to TRBJ1-2; weak D call: TRBD1 (6 bases). The CDR3 has 13 residues. V shed 6 bases and J shed 7 bases, with 15 bases lying between them.

V usage is TRBV30 and J usage is TRBJ2-5, with D hard to call. The ends were cut back, 2 bases at V and 1 base at J, with 2 bases in the middle. Germline CDR1 and CDR2: GTSNPN and SVGIG (reference sequence). The CDR3 is 11 amino acids. The CDR3 sequence: CAWSIQETQYF. As DNA, the CDR3 is TGTGCCTGGAGTATCCAAGAGACCCAGTACTTC.

The DNA for the CDR3 is TGCGCCAGCAGCTTTGCAGGGGCTAAAGATACGCAGTATTTT. Protein: CASSFAGAKDTQYF. The chain combines TRBV5-1 with TRBJ2-3, with D possibly TRBD1 on 6 matching bases. The germline V and J ends were trimmed by 2 bases and 5 bases, with 12 bases remaining between them. In germline, CDR1 is SGHRS, CDR2 YFSETQ. The CDR3 length is 14 residues. Using reference TRBV5-1 and TRBJ2-3 for the parts outside the CDR3, the full variable domain is KAGVTQTPRYLIKTRGQQVTLSCSPISGHRSVSWYQQTPGQGLQFLFEYFSETQRNKGNFPGRFSGRQFSNSRSEMNVSTLELGDSALYLCASSFAGAKDTQYFGPGTRLTVL.

V and J are TRBV29-1 and TRBJ2-3, with 12 nucleotides matching TRBD2. The CDR3 has 20 amino acids. The V gene end was trimmed by 0 bases and the J gene end by 1 base; junction bases not matched to a gene: 14. CDR1 and CDR2 (germline): SQVTM, ANQGSEA. CDR3 amino acids: CSVEDLPSTTSGGGTDTQYF. CDR3 bases: TGCAGCGTTGAAGATCTTCCTTCGACGACTAGCGGGGGAGGCACAGATACGCAGTATTTT.

This chain joins TRBV7-6 and TRBJ1-2; no definite D call. The CDR3 consists of 13 residues. V lost 1 base and J 4 bases, leaving 7 bases between the germline ends. Germline V gives CDR1 SGHVS, CDR2 FNYEAQ. The CDR3 DNA is TGTGCCAGCAGCTTAGGGGAGACCTATGGCTACACCTTC. Protein sequence: CASSLGETYGYTF.

The rearrangement links TRBV27 to TRBJ2-7; 10 bases match TRBD1. Germline CDR1 reads MNHEY; CDR2 reads SMNVEV (reference sequence). The CDR3 is made up of 14 amino acids. Trimming at V came to 6 bases and at J to 2 bases, leaving 4 bases not matched to a gene. CDR3 bases: TGTGCCAGCAGATATGGACAGGGGGCCTACGAGCAGTACTTC. Protein: CASRYGQGAYEQYF.

The chain recombines TRBV27 with TRBJ2-6; D not certain. This CDR3 region has 15 residues. Germline CDR1 is MNHEY and CDR2 is SMNVEV (reference sequence). Trimming stripped 2 bases from V and 2 bases from J, with 7 bases between. The DNA for the CDR3 is TGTGCCAGCAGTTTAGGGTCAGCTGGGGCCAACGTCCTGACTTTC. Encoded protein: CASSLGSAGANVLTF.